The 18 T cell receptor beta chains listed next were all sequenced from one sample in a study of cytomegalovirus exposure and HLA in healthy donors. A multiplex PCR was run with 60 Vbeta primers and 13 Jbeta primers. The repertoire was sequenced with immunoSEQ multiplex PCR; TCRdb's copy has only in-frame clones and lacks some. The table shows about 130,000 clones, with roughly 78% occurring only once. The sample comprised PBMCs. The source is a man in his thirties or forties in good health and CMV-seronegative.

The chain uses TRBV7-9 and TRBJ2-5, with TRBD1 matching over 8 bases. CDR3 length: 15 amino acids. Germline CDR1 and CDR2: SEHNR and FQNEAQ (reference sequence). The V and J ends lost 5 bases and 5 bases, in that order; junction bases with no gene match: 10. CDR3 sequence reads: CASSTGGWGSETQYF. The CDR3 DNA reads TGTGCCAGCAGCACAGGGGGGTGGGGAAGTGAGACCCAGTACTTC. The variable domain in full, with the rest retrieved from reference TRBV7-9 and TRBJ2-5, is DTGVSQNPRHKITKRGQNVTFRCDPISEHNRLYWYRQTLGQGPEFLTYFQNEAQLEKSRLLSDRFSAERPKGSFSTLEIQRTEQGDSAMYLCASSTGGWGSETQYFGPGTRLLVL.

The table lists this clone with a few counts. This chain uses TRBV6-5 with TRBJ2-7, with unresolved D. The CDR3 is made up of 13 amino acids. V was trimmed by 7 bases and J by 5 bases, leaving 15 bases between them. The germline CDR1 and CDR2 sequences are MNHEY and SVGAGI. CDR3 protein: CASKFFPGDEQYF. The CDR3 region has the DNA TGTGCCAGCAAATTCTTTCCCGGTGACGAGCAGTACTTC.

This chain joins TRBV6-5 and TRBJ1-5; D is perhaps TRBD1 (5 bases). The CDR3 has 15 amino acids. Germline V CDR1 and CDR2: MNHEY, SVGAGI. V dropped 6 bases and J dropped 7 bases, with 19 bases sitting between them. The DNA of the CDR3 is TGTGCCAGCAGGAGAAACTGGGGCCCCGGCCAGCCCCAGCATTTT. Amino acid sequence: CASRRNWGPGQPQHF.

This clone was picked up one time. V is TRBV4-1 and J is TRBJ1-2, with TRBD1 matching over 11 bases. In germline, CDR1 is MGHRA, CDR2 YSYEKL. There are 15 residues in the CDR3. V gave up 5 bases and J gave up 8 bases; unmatched junction bases: 10. DNA for the CDR3: TGCGCCAGCAGCTATATAGGACAGGGGGCAAAAGGCTACACCTTC. Translated, it gives CASSYIGQGAKGYTF.

The rearrangement links TRBV21-1 to TRBJ1-1; TRBD1, the D gene given by the table, was not confirmed from the DNA. TRBV21-1 is an annotated pseudogene. This CDR3 region has 12 residues. For the CDR3, the DNA is TGTGCCAGCAGCAAGACAGGGTCTGAAGCTTTCTTT. Translation: CASSKTGSEAFF.

The V and J genes are TRBV7-2 and TRBJ2-3, with D possibly being TRBD2 (7 bases). The CDR3 contains 15 residues. The germline CDR1 and CDR2 sequences are SGHTA and FQGNSA. Trimming pared 4 bases from V and 5 bases from J, leaving 16 bases between. The DNA of the CDR3 is TGTGCCAGCAGCTGGGGGGGGCAGGGGCAAGATACGCAGTATTTT. Its protein is CASSWGGQGQDTQYF.

The rearrangement uses TRBV6-5 and TRBJ2-7; TRBD2 aligns across 8 bases. This CDR3 contains 13 residues. V gave up 7 bases and J gave up 2 bases; unmatched junction bases: 4. In germline, CDR1 is MNHEY, CDR2 SVGAGI. The DNA for the CDR3 is TGTGCCAGCAAACGGGGGGGAACCTACGAGCAGTACTTC. Its protein product is CASKRGGTYEQYF.

This chain joins TRBV28 and TRBJ2-7; no definite D call. Trimming left V 5 bases short and J 0 bases short, with 23 bases between. Germline V gene lookup returns CDR1 MDHEN and CDR2 SYDVKM. This CDR3 spans 18 amino acids. This chain's CDR3 is CASSPLPPGRQHSYEQYF. CDR3 DNA: TGTGCCAGCAGTCCCCTCCCCCCAGGAAGGCAGCACTCCTACGAGCAGTACTTC. The full variable domain, in which reference TRBV28 and TRBJ2-7 provide the parts outside the CDR3, is DVKVTQSSRYLVKRTGEKVFLECVQDMDHENMFWYRQDPGLGLRLIYFSYDVKMKEKGDIPEGYSVSREKKERFSLILESASTNQTSMYLCASSPLPPGRQHSYEQYFGPGTRLTVT.

This clone occurred a few times. The rearrangement uses TRBV6-5 and TRBJ2-5, with D possibly matching TRBD1 (5 bases). V was shortened by 5 bases and J by 2 bases, with 12 bases between the two germline ends. Germline CDR1 reads MNHEY; CDR2 reads SVGAGI. The CDR3 has 14 amino acids. The CDR3 nucleotides read TGTGCCAGCAGTGGAGAAGGGGATCAAGAGACCCAGTACTTC. Its translation is CASSGEGDQETQYF.

Here the CDR3 reads CATSRARYGYTF. CDR3 DNA sequence: TGTGCCACCAGCAGAGCCCGGTATGGCTACACCTTC. The chain combines TRBV15 with TRBJ1-2; D gene ambiguous. The CDR3 spans 12 residues. The germline V and J ends were trimmed by 1 base and 5 bases, with 5 bases remaining between them. CDR1 is LNHNV, CDR2 YYDKDF, per germline (reference sequence).

This chain uses TRBV19 with TRBJ2-3; 7 bases match TRBD2. CDR1 LNHDA and CDR2 SQIVND come from the germline V gene (reference sequence). CDR3 length equals 14 residues. V shed 3 bases, J shed 4 bases, and the junction held 4 bases outside the gene matches. For the CDR3, the DNA is TGTGCCAGTAGTATGGGAGGGATGGCAGATACGCAGTATTTT. Its protein is CASSMGGMADTQYF.

The DNA for the CDR3 is TGTGCCAGCAGCCAATCGGACAGTTACGAGTGGGCCCAGTACTTC. This encodes CASSQSDSYEWAQYF. The chain has TRBV4-2 and TRBJ2-5; D might be TRBD1 (6 bases). V was trimmed by 2 bases and J by 9 bases, leaving 19 bases between them. Per the germline V gene, CDR1 is LGHNA and CDR2 is YNFKEQ. The CDR3 sequence is 15 residues long.

This sequence joins TRBV18 and TRBJ2-5; D possibly corresponds to TRBD1 (5 bases). The CDR3 consists of 16 residues. V lost 3 bases, J lost 0 bases, and 14 bases lay in between. The germline CDR1 and CDR2 sequences are KGHSH and LQKENI. In DNA, the CDR3 is TGTGCCAGCTCACCTGACAGTCTTTGGTACCAAGAGACCCAGTACTTC. Its translation: CASSPDSLWYQETQYF.

This clone was detected once. This sequence joins TRBV27 and TRBJ1-1; maybe TRBD1 (6 bases). V shed 3 bases and J shed 2 bases, with 13 bases lying between them. Germline CDR1 and CDR2: MNHEY and SMNVEV (reference sequence). This CDR3 has 15 amino acids. The chain's CDR3 is CASSLRSGANTEAFF. CDR3 nucleotides: TGTGCCAGCAGTTTGAGGTCAGGGGCCAACACTGAAGCTTTCTTT.

This chain joins TRBV28 and TRBJ2-5, with 8 bases aligning to TRBD1. The last part of the DNA fits TRBJ2-7 better; the J call may be wrong. The CDR3 spans 14 residues. Germline V gene data show CDR1 as MDHEN and CDR2 as SYDVKM. The CDR3, as DNA: TGTGCCAGCAGTTTAGCAGGGGGCAGTTACGAGCAGTACTTC. Translation: CASSLAGGSYEQYF.

The chain joins TRBV9 to TRBJ2-1; 8 nucleotides line up with TRBD1. The CDR3 contains 15 residues. Germline V gene sequence: CDR1 SGDLS, CDR2 YYNGEE. V gave up 3 bases and J gave up 7 bases; unmatched junction bases: 9. The CDR3 nucleotides are TGTGCCAGCAGCGCCGTAGGGACAGGCCTTAATGAGCAGTTCTTC. Residues: CASSAVGTGLNEQFF.

The chain is built from TRBV5-1 and TRBJ1-1; 7 positions agree with TRBD1. The germline V gene has CDR1 SGHRS and CDR2 YFSETQ. CDR3 length: 15 residues. With V trimmed by 3 bases and J by 1 base, 6 bases remained unmatched. The CDR3 coding sequence is TGCGCCAGCAGCTACTCGGGACAGCCGAACACTGAAGCTTTCTTT. Amino acids: CASSYSGQPNTEAFF.

V usage is TRBV4-1 and J usage is TRBJ1-1; possible D gene TRBD1, 6 bases. V gave up 1 base and J gave up 0 bases, with 9 bases separating them. Germline values: CDR1 MGHRA, CDR2 YSYEKL. The CDR3 is 15 residues long. DNA for the CDR3: TGCGCCAGCAGCCAAGCGGACAGATTGAACACTGAAGCTTTCTTT. This encodes CASSQADRLNTEAFF.